The TCR beta chain described here comes from a study of control samples from healthy donors and cancer patients. The data were produced by immunoSEQ multiplex PCR, yet TCRdb's version contains in-frame clones alone and is incomplete. The sample carries 120,000 or so clones, just under 95% recorded once. This CDR3 comprises 12 residues. Germline V lookup: CDR1 MNHEY, CDR2 SVGAGI. The germline V and J ends were trimmed by 6 bases and 2 bases, with 7 bases remaining between them. The specimen sequenced was blood. The V call is TRBV6-5, the J call TRBJ1-2; D is perhaps TRBD1 (6 bases). The TCR was taken from a man in his thirties or forties in good health. CDR3 bases: TGTGCCAGCAGAGGACAGAACTATGGCTACACCTTC. This gives the protein CASRGQNYGYTF.